These 15 T cell receptor beta chains came from one sample sequenced in a study of T cell repertoires in cytomegalovirus infection. A single record per CDR3 protein comes from TCRdb applying MiXCR to the reads. The sample yields about 68,000 distinct CDR3 sequences, about 23% seen once. These TCRs are of unknown antigen specificity. Sequencing input: PBMCs, sequenced either directly or after in vitro stimulation (not recorded which). All receptors derive from a human donor in good health (CMV status not recorded). Some clones in this sample may be carry-over from other donors' samples.

In its sample, this clonotype was seen a few times. The DNA of the CDR3 is TGTGCCAGTAAGACCGTTCCGCCGGGACTAGCAAATGAGCAGTTCTTC. Translated: CASKTVPPGLANEQFF. This chain joins TRBV19 and TRBJ2-1; 9 bases match TRBD2. CDR1 LNHDA and CDR2 SQIVND come from the germline V gene (reference sequence). The CDR3 contains 16 residues. The ends lost 7 bases at V and 7 bases at J; junction bases unmatched: 14.

In its sample, this clonotype was seen a few times. The chain is built from TRBV4-1 and TRBJ1-2, with TRBD1 matching 10 bases. The CDR3 has 17 residues. After removal of 0 bases from V and 3 bases from J, the junction contained 7 bases not matched to a gene. Germline V lookup: CDR1 MGHRA, CDR2 YSYEKL. The CDR3 region has the DNA TGCGCCAGCAGCCAAGAAGACCGGGACAGGGGATACTATGGCTACACCTTC. This codes for CASSQEDRDRGYYGYTF.

This clonotype was picked up a small number of times. J is TRBJ2-1 and V is TRBV5-5; the match to TRBD2 covers 8 bases. Germline V gene sequence: CDR1 SGHKS, CDR2 YYEKEE (reference sequence). This CDR3 region has 17 residues. The ends lost 6 bases at V and 0 bases at J; junction bases unmatched: 11. The CDR3 DNA reads TGTGCCAGCACCACCGTAGCGGGACTTACCTCCTACAATGAGCAGTTCTTC. The encoded protein is CASTTVAGLTSYNEQFF.

The chain employs TRBV5-1 and TRBJ1-4; D may be TRBD1 (5 bases). Germline V gene sequence: CDR1 SGHRS, CDR2 YFSETQ. The CDR3 has 14 amino acids. Trimming shortened V by 4 bases and J by 6 bases, and 13 bases separated the two germline ends. In DNA, the CDR3 is TGCGCCAGCAGCCGATACGGGGGGGATGAAAAACTGTTTTTT. Translating gives CASSRYGGDEKLFF.

The chain combines TRBV6-2 or TRBV6-3 with TRBJ2-7; D not certain. V was trimmed by 0 bases and J by 3 bases, leaving 6 bases between them. The V gene's germline CDR1 is MNHEY and CDR2 SVGEGT. This CDR3 has 13 residues. The chain's CDR3 is CASSYSVGYEQYF. The CDR3, as DNA: TGTGCCAGCAGTTACTCAGTCGGCTACGAGCAGTACTTC.

This clonotype was seen more than once but under ten times. The chain combines TRBV12-3 or TRBV12-4 with TRBJ1-2; TRBD1 might be the D (5 bases). CDR3 length: 14 amino acids. Deletions cut 6 bases from V and 0 bases from J, with 11 bases between. The CDR3 DNA reads as TGTGCCAGCAGCAGAACAGGTTCTAACTATGGCTACACCTTC. This translates into CASSRTGSNYGYTF.

V and J are TRBV20-1 and TRBJ2-3; 12 bases align to TRBD2. The germline V gene encodes CDR1 DFQATT and CDR2 SNEGSKA (reference sequence). This CDR3 is built from 16 residues. The V gene end was trimmed by 5 bases and the J gene end by 8 bases; junction bases not matched to a gene: 14. The CDR3 region is CSARPGLAGRISTQYF. CDR3 sequence (DNA): TGCAGTGCTCGCCCGGGACTAGCGGGCCGGATTTCTACGCAGTATTTT.

This clonotype has a count of ten or more. The genes are TRBV7-3 and TRBJ2-7; 9 bases map to TRBD2. The CDR3 spans 14 residues. Trimming removed 6 bases from V and 6 bases from J; junction bases left unmatched: 9. Germline lookup yields CDR1 SGHTA and CDR2 FQGTGA. The CDR3 loop is CASSYTGTSSEQYF. In DNA form, the CDR3 reads TGTGCCAGCAGTTACACCGGGACTAGCTCCGAGCAGTACTTC.

This clonotype was recorded a few times. The chain combines TRBV6-1 with TRBJ2-7; 10 bases are shared with TRBD2. Unmatched junction bases numbered 7, after V lost 3 bases and J lost 2 bases. The germline gives CDR1 MNHNS, CDR2 SASEGT. There are 16 residues in the CDR3. CDR3 coding DNA: TGTGCCAGCAGTGATCAAGCGGGAGGGCAAACCTACGAGCAGTACGTC. This translates into CASSDQAGGQTYEQYV.

Details on this clonotype: A much more abundant neighbour one base away suggests this may be a read error. J is TRBJ2-7 and V is TRBV12-3 or TRBV12-4; D call uncertain. The V end lost 4 bases, the J end lost 3 bases, and 10 bases lay between the germline ends. The CDR3 is made up of 13 amino acids. The CDR3 DNA reads TGTGCCAGCAGTTCCCAGACGTTCTACGAGCAGTACTTC. The encoded protein is CASSSQTFYEQYF.

The V gene is TRBV28, the J gene TRBJ1-1; TRBD1 aligns across 8 bases. The CDR3 has 16 residues. Germline-derived CDR1 and CDR2 are MDHEN and SYDVKM. The ends lost 4 bases at V and 1 base at J; junction bases unmatched: 8. CDR3 nucleotide sequence: TGTGCCAGCAGTTCTCATTCCGGGACAGGGAACACTGAAGCTTTCTTT. This translates into CASSSHSGTGNTEAFF. The full variable domain, rest sourced from reference TRBV28 and TRBJ1-1, is DVKVTQSSRYLVKRTGEKVFLECVQDMDHENMFWYRQDPGLGLRLIYFSYDVKMKEKGDIPEGYSVSREKKERFSLILESASTNQTSMYLCASSSHSGTGNTEAFFGQGTRLTVV.

The rearrangement links TRBV4-1 to TRBJ1-1; TRBD1 might be the D (5 bases). The V gene's germline CDR1 is MGHRA and CDR2 YSYEKL. V gave up 1 base and J gave up 5 bases, with 14 bases separating them. The CDR3 covers 15 residues. The CDR3 protein is CASSQVAQGETEAFF. As DNA, the CDR3 is TGCGCCAGCAGCCAAGTGGCGCAGGGTGAGACTGAAGCTTTCTTT.

The chain combines TRBV19 with TRBJ1-1; D not resolved. V lost 7 bases and J lost 1, with 13 bases in between. Germline V gene lookup returns CDR1 LNHDA and CDR2 SQIVND (reference sequence). The CDR3 is 14 amino acids. The DNA of the CDR3 is TGTGCCAGTAAAGGATGGCAAGCGAACACTGAAGCTTTCTTT. Its translation is CASKGWQANTEAFF.

The chain links TRBV4-3 to TRBJ2-1, with D perhaps matching TRBD1 (5 bases). The CDR3 contains 15 residues. Trimming cost V 4 bases and J 2 bases, with 12 bases left between them. Germline CDR1 and CDR2: LGHNA and YSLEER. CDR3 DNA: TGCGCCAGCAGCCCTCAGGGTTTTGCCTACAATGAGCAGTTCTTC. Its translation: CASSPQGFAYNEQFF.

In this sample, this clonotype turned up a few times. This CDR3 is CASSLASGRDEQFF. DNA of the CDR3: TGTGCCAGCAGCTTGGCGAGCGGGAGAGATGAGCAGTTCTTC. This chain connects TRBV11-2 to TRBJ2-1; 8 nucleotides line up with TRBD2. Losses at the gene ends were 3 bases for V and 8 bases for J; bases not matched to a gene: 6. Germline assignment: CDR1 SGHAT and CDR2 FQNNGV. The CDR3 covers 14 residues.